The clone carrying this T cell receptor beta chain turned up a few times. The CDR3 has 15 amino acids. V lost 8 bases to trimming and J lost 5 bases; unmatched junction nucleotides: 16. Germline V gene sequence: CDR1 SQVTM, CDR2 ANQGSEA. The sample originates from a study of blood T cell repertoires in COVID-19. Study overall: Spain, Italy and the United States supplied samples that represented acute and convalescent COVID-19. PBMCs, B-cell-depleted T cells, or T cells were the source of the cDNA or gDNA that made up the material.

In the authors' workflow: It was from reference gene primer amplification that nucleated cell counts were estimated. Libraries were prepared by immunoSEQ multiplex PCR; TCRdb keeps only in-frame clonotypes and omits some of them. The V and J calls and clone size are taken from that table; D and trimming were inferred from the DNA. The sample gives 90,000 to 150,000 clones, approximately 87% of which show up once; approximately 2% is in the top ten. The V call is TRBV29-1, the J call TRBJ1-1, with 8 bases fitting TRBD1. The sequenced sample was peripheral blood. This TCR derives from a woman in her forties or fifties with acute or convalescent COVID-19. The chain's CDR3 is CSCEPFQGAVTEAFF. CDR3 bases: TGCAGCTGCGAACCCTTCCAGGGGGCAGTGACTGAAGCTTTCTTT.